This TCR beta chain was recorded in a study of shared clonotypes between healthy human individuals. As handled by the study authors: As immunoSEQ supplied junction-only sequences (without quality scores), filtering differed. Some clones are missing from TCRdb's copy, which holds only in-frame ones; the method was immunoSEQ multiplex PCR. D and trimming come from the DNA, and the V and J calls and clone size come from that table. The sample lists about 480,000 clones, 79% occurring once. Germline V gene sequence: CDR1 SGHAT, CDR2 FQNNGV. With V trimmed by 5 bases and J by 7 bases, 13 bases remained unmatched. The CDR3 runs 16 residues.

The genes are TRBV11-2 and TRBJ2-1, with 8 positions matching TRBD1. The receptor comes from a middle-aged woman in good health. Some clones in this sample may be carry-over from other donors' samples. The sequenced material came from PBMCs. The CDR3 nucleotides read TGTGCCAGCAGCAGGTACGGACAGGGAGGTTTGAATGAGCAGTTCTTC. It is translated as CASSRYGQGGLNEQFF.